The next 6 T cell receptor beta chains were all read from a single sample in a study of blood T cell repertoires in COVID-19. Profiling relied on immunoSEQ multiplex PCR, and the TCRdb table lists in-frame clones only, not all of them. The table shows a few hundred thousand clones, with 84% occurring only once. The specimen was peripheral blood. These receptors all come from an elderly woman with COVID-19, enrolled during active disease.

V is TRBV18 and J is TRBJ1-4; the D gene is possibly TRBD1 (6 bases). Trimming stripped 0 bases from V and 6 bases from J, with 20 bases between. This CDR3 spans 18 amino acids. Germline V gives CDR1 KGHSH, CDR2 LQKENI. The CDR3 bases are TGTGCCAGCTCACCACCCGGCAGGGGTCCTTCCCAATATGAAAAACTGTTTTTT. Translation gives CASSPPGRGPSQYEKLFF.

The chain combines TRBV24-1 with TRBJ2-2; tentative D call: TRBD2 (5 bases). Germline V gene sequence: CDR1 KGHDR, CDR2 SFDVKD. Trimming took off 4 bases at V and 5 bases at J, with 16 bases between the two ends. This CDR3 comprises 16 residues. CDR3 coding DNA: TGTGCCACCAGTGAGCCTCCGCCCGGGAATACCGGGGAGCTGTTTTTT. This encodes CATSEPPPGNTGELFF.

The count of this clone is one. V and J are TRBV7-2 and TRBJ2-4; tentative D call: TRBD2 (5 bases). CDR3 size: 17 residues. Germline assignment: CDR1 SGHTA and CDR2 FQGNSA. Between the trimmed V and J ends, which lost 0 bases and 1 base, there was a span of 13 bases. The chain's CDR3 is CASSLARAGGAKNIQYF. The CDR3, as DNA: TGTGCCAGCAGCTTAGCGAGGGCCGGCGGGGCCAAAAACATTCAGTACTTC.

The V gene is TRBV5-1, the J gene TRBJ1-1; D may be TRBD1 (5 bases). There are 15 residues in the CDR3. Germline values: CDR1 SGHRS, CDR2 YFSETQ. Trimming shortened V by 0 bases and J by 6 bases, and 15 bases separated the two germline ends. The CDR3 nucleotides are TGCGCCAGCAGCTTGGATTCGGGGGGTTCCGCTGAAGCTTTCTTT. Amino acid sequence: CASSLDSGGSAEAFF.

J is TRBJ2-6 and V is TRBV9; 7 bases are shared with TRBD1. With V trimmed by 3 bases and J by 0 bases, 9 bases remained unmatched. The V gene's germline CDR1 is SGDLS and CDR2 YYNGEE. This CDR3 is 18 amino acids long. The CDR3 sequence is CASSGGPGQSSGANVLTF. For the CDR3, the DNA is TGTGCCAGCAGCGGGGGACCGGGACAGAGCTCTGGGGCCAACGTCCTGACTTTC. The full variable domain, completed using reference TRBV9 and TRBJ2-6, is DSGVTQTPKHLITATGQRVTLRCSPRSGDLSVYWYQQSLDQGLQFLIQYYNGEERAKGNILERFSAQQFPDLHSELNLSSLELGDSALYFCASSGGPGQSSGANVLTFGAGSRLTVL.

The chain combines TRBV6-2 or TRBV6-3 with TRBJ2-3; D is perhaps TRBD2 (6 bases). V lost 7 bases, J lost 5 bases, and 19 bases lay in between. CDR3 length equals 15 residues. CDR1 is MNHEY and CDR2 is SVGEGT in the germline V gene. CDR3 sequence reads: CASIPAGVDGDTQYF. The CDR3 nucleotides are TGTGCCAGCATCCCAGCGGGCGTAGATGGAGATACGCAGTATTTT.